The entry below describes one T cell receptor (beta chain). Its antigen is as yet unknown. Using immunoSEQ multiplex PCR, the repertoire was profiled, and TCRdb retains in-frame clones only, with some absent. Of 150,000 to 200,000 clones listed, 80% to 90% are singletons. These data originate in a study of T cell responses to AZD1222 COVID-19 vaccine. Findings and caveats of the study: Spike-specific TCRs gained breadth and depth after people received two AZD1222 doses.

This specimen consisted of peripheral blood, obtained on day 0 of AZD1222 vaccination. The source is an adult in good health.

CDR3 nucleotide sequence: TGTGCCAGCAGCCCAACGGGGGAAATGAACACTGAAGCTTTCTTT. Translating it yields CASSPTGEMNTEAFF. The chain couples TRBV9 to TRBJ1-1; perhaps TRBD1 as D (5 bases). The germline V gene has CDR1 SGDLS and CDR2 YYNGEE. The CDR3 sequence is 15 residues long. V was clipped by 4 bases and J by 0 bases, with 13 bases between them.